The sequence of this T cell receptor (beta chain) was determined in a study of blood T cells in healthy people across ages. The study's findings and limits: Diversity of TCR beta per million T cells declined in a roughly linear way with age. Unsorted PBMCs prevented conclusive naive versus antigen-experienced comparison.

As regards this clonotype: The antigen is undetermined.

Using a J-beta primer mix together with a sample-barcoded 5' primer, a second PCR was run for about 6 to 12 cycles. TCRdb redid the calling of the 5' RACE reads with MiXCR, one entry per CDR3 protein. The sample holds some 1.5 million distinct CDR3 sequences, 25% to 30% seen once. This CDR3 contains 14 residues. Trimming cost V 4 bases and J 4 bases, with 14 bases left between them. Germline CDR1 SGHRS, CDR2 YFSETQ. The authors drew around 9.3 milliliters of peripheral blood from each donor. The receptor's source is a woman aged 30 to 39 in good health. Sequencing was carried out using blood. This chain uses TRBV5-1 with TRBJ2-5, with a weak D call TRBD1 (5 bases). CDR3 coding DNA: TGCGCCAGCAGCATAGGTTCGGACATAGAGACCCAGTACTTC. Its translation is CASSIGSDIETQYF. Combining the CDR3 with reference TRBV5-1 and TRBJ2-5 gives the whole variable domain KAGVTQTPRYLIKTRGQQVTLSCSPISGHRSVSWYQQTPGQGLQFLFEYFSETQRNKGNFPGRFSGRQFSNSRSEMNVSTLELGDSALYLCASSIGSDIETQYFGPGTRLLVL.